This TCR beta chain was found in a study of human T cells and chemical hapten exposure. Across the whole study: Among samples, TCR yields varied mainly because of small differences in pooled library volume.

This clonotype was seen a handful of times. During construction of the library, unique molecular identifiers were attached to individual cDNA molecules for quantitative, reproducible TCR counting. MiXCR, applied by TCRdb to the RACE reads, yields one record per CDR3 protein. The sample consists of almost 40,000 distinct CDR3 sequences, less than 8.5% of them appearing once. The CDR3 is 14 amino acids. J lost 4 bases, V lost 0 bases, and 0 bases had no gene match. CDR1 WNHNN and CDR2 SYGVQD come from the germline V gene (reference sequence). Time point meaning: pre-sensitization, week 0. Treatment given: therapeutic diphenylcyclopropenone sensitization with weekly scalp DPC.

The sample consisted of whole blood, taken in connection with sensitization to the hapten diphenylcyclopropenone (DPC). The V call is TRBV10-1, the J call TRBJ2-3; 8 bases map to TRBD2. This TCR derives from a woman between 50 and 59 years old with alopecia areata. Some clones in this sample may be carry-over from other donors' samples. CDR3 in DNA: TGCGCCAGCAGTGAGTCGCGGGGGGCAGATACGCAGTATTTT. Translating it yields CASSESRGADTQYF.